This is a list of T cell receptor beta chains from one sample in a study of breast tumors, draining lymph nodes, adjacent tissues. TCRdb re-called the multiplex PCR reads through MiXCR, storing one row per CDR3 protein. Of about 15,000 distinct CDR3 sequences in the sample, about 56% were seen once. The sample comprised tumor-adjacent breast tissue. The origin of the receptors is a female donor with breast cancer. Some clones in this sample may be carry-over from other donors' samples. The CDR3 runs from the conserved cysteine through the conserved F or W. Each record gives: D gene, clone size, V gene, J gene, CDR3 protein, CDR3 DNA. The D gene is left open where the match is weak. For some rows the clone size is stated as once, few or many, or as a class when expanded; others skip it.

>.|few|TRBV25-1|TRBJ2-7
CASSYGSYEQYF
TGTGCCAGCTCGTACGGGAGCTACGAGCAGTACTTC
>TRBD1|.|TRBV20-1|TRBJ1-2
CSARGTGSFGYTF
TGCAGTGCTAGGGGGACAGGGTCTTTTGGCTACACCTTC
>.|many|TRBV27|TRBJ2-7
CASSWARSYEQYF
TGTGCCAGCAGTTGGGCCAGATCCTACGAGCAGTACTTC
>TRBD1|.|TRBV9|TRBJ2-6
CASSVGTGTGANVLTF
TGTGCCAGCAGCGTCGGGACAGGCACCGGGGCCAACGTCCTGACTTTC
>.|few|TRBV10-3|TRBJ2-1
CAISEPLESGGQFF
TGTGCCATCAGTGAGCCCCTAGAATCGGGTGGGCAGTTCTTC
>.|.|TRBV7-3|TRBJ2-3
CASSLMLTDTQYF
TGTGCCAGCAGCTTAATGCTCACAGATACGCAGTATTTT
>TRBD1|once|TRBV2|TRBJ2-5
CASSETGVKTQYF
TGTGCCAGCAGTGAAACAGGGGTTAAGACCCAGTACTTC
>TRBD1|.|TRBV10-3|TRBJ1-1
CAISEGRGPVQAFF
TGTGCCATCAGTGAGGGAAGGGGGCCGGTTCAAGCTTTCTTT
>.|few|TRBV29-1|TRBJ1-5
CSGGWSGQPQHF
TGCAGCGGAGGGTGGAGCGGCCAGCCCCAGCATTTT
>.|medium-sized|TRBV20-1|TRBJ1-6
CSAPVPGQLGYNSPLHF
TGCAGTGCCCCAGTCCCCGGACAGCTGGGCTATAATTCACCCCTCCACTTT
>TRBD1|.|TRBV19|TRBJ1-5
CASRMRGQGGVQPQHF
TGTGCCAGTAGAATGAGGGGACAGGGCGGAGTTCAGCCCCAGCATTTT
>TRBD1|many|TRBV27|TRBJ1-2
CASSPSGGQGLYGYTF
TGTGCCAGCAGTCCCTCGGGGGGACAGGGTCTCTATGGCTACACCTTC
>TRBD1|.|TRBV29-1|TRBJ2-7
CSAPTGVPAEHSF
TGCAGCGCGCCGACAGGGGTCCCCGCCGAGCATTCCTTC
>.|.|TRBV5-1|TRBJ2-7
CASSLGWGQLSEQYF
TGCGCCAGCAGCTTGGGTTGGGGCCAGCTTTCCGAGCAGTACTTC
>.|.|TRBV14|TRBJ2-7
CASSPTGSYYEKYF
TGTGCCAGCAGCCCGACGGGGAGCTATTACGAGAAGTACTTC
>.|.|TRBV6-1|TRBJ1-2
CASSQGPNYGYTF
TGTGCCAGCAGTCAAGGGCCTAACTATGGCTACACCTTC
>.|once|TRBV10-3|TRBJ1-2
CAISEGQLYGYTF
TGTGCCATCAGTGAGGGACAGCTCTATGGCTACACCTTC
>.|.|TRBV7-9|TRBJ2-7
CASGVTGGVSYEQYF
TGTGCCAGCGGCGTAACAGGCGGGGTCTCCTACGAGCAGTACTTC
>TRBD2|.|TRBV20-1|TRBJ2-1
CGARLALAESYNEQFF
TGCGGTGCACGGTTAGCACTAGCGGAAAGTTACAATGAGCAGTTCTTC
>TRBD1|.|TRBV11-2|TRBJ1-2
CASSNWDRGSGGYTF
TGTGCCAGCAGCAACTGGGACAGGGGTTCTGGTGGCTACACCTTC
>.|.|TRBV20-1|TRBJ1-1
CSAAPQGFGLEAFF
TGCAGTGCGGCCCCACAGGGATTTGGGCTTGAAGCTTTCTTT
>TRBD2|.|TRBV7-2|TRBJ2-1
CASSLARVLAGGIYNEQFF
TGTGCCAGCAGCTTAGCAAGGGTACTAGCGGGAGGGATCTACAATGAGCAGTTCTTC
>.|once|TRBV2|TRBJ1-2
CASSEPYRDGYTF
TGTGCCAGCAGTGAACCCTACAGGGACGGCTACACCTTC
>TRBD1|.|TRBV3-1|TRBJ1-3
CASSPGQRAGNTIYF
TGTGCCAGCAGCCCGGGACAGCGCGCTGGAAACACCATATATTTT
>TRBD2|.|TRBV7-2|TRBJ2-3
CASSFGLAGDGTDTQYF
TGTGCCAGCAGTTTCGGACTAGCGGGAGATGGGACAGATACGCAGTATTTT
>TRBD2|few|TRBV20-1|TRBJ2-3
CSARGTSGSTDTQYF
TGCAGTGCTAGGGGGACTAGCGGGAGCACAGATACGCAGTATTTT
>TRBD1|once|TRBV7-3|TRBJ2-3
CATSRAQGADTQYF
TGTGCCACCAGCAGAGCACAGGGGGCAGATACGCAGTATTTT
>.|.|TRBV19|TRBJ2-3
CASSEGGPDTQYF
TGTGCCAGTAGTGAAGGCGGACCAGATACGCAGTATTTT
>TRBD1|.|TRBV24-1|TRBJ2-3
CATSEYRGRLKDTQYF
TGTGCCACCAGTGAGTACAGGGGGCGGTTGAAAGATACGCAGTATTTT